This paragraph covers one T cell receptor (beta chain) sequence. Its antigen remains unidentified. The data are from a study of shared clonotypes between healthy human individuals. Study-wide findings and caveats: Some clonotypes were shared by all four sorted-subset donors, while others were not shared. The non-shared ones had lower generation probabilities than the shared ones.

Cells designated naive CD8 were CD45RO-negative and were positively selected for CCR7, with terminally differentiated effector memory CD45RA+ cells excluded. The data were produced by immunoSEQ multiplex PCR, yet TCRdb's version contains in-frame clones alone and is incomplete. The sample yields nearly 600,000 clones, 95% to 96% seen once. Sequenced sample: naive CD8+ T cells sorted from blood. The source is a woman in her twenties or thirties in good health.

This chain's CDR3 is CASSLWPLAGGPLSYEQYF. CDR3 bases: TGTGCCAGCAGCTTATGGCCACTAGCGGGAGGGCCTCTCTCCTACGAGCAGTACTTC. The chain combines TRBV13 with TRBJ2-5; 13 nucleotides line up with TRBD2. The J call may be wrong; the DNA end is better matched by TRBJ2-7. The CDR3 consists of 19 residues. Germline V gene sequence: CDR1 PRHDT, CDR2 FYEKMQ (reference sequence).